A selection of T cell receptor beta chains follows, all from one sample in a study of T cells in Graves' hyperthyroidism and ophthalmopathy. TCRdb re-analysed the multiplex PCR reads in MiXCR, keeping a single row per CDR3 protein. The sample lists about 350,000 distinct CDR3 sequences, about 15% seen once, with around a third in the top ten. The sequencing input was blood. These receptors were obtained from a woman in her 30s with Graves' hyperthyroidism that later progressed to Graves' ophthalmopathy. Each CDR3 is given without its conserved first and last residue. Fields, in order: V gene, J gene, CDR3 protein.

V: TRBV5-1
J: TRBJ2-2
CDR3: ASSGGVPNTGELF

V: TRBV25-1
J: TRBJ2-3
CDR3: ASSEGPGGLKDTQY

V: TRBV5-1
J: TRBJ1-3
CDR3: ASSGGEGSGNTIY

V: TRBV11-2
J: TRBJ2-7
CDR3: ASSLMGALGYEQY

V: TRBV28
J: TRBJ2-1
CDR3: ASSLRSGREFYNEQF

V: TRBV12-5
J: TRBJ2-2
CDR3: ASGPASGSGTGELF

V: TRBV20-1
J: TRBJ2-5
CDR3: SASLAGTRFGETQY

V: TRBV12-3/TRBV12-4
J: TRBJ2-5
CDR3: ASSSRIWTVQETQY

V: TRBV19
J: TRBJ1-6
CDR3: ASSIGGQNSPLH

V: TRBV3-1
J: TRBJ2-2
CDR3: ASSPLSWSNTGELF

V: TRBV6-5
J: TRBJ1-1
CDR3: ASSYSSGRLNTEAF

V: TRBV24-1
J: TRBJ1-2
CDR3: ATSDSDREYGYT

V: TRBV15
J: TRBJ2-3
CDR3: ATSRPGSASTDTQY

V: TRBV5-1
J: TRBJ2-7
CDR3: ASTGSSTSYEQY

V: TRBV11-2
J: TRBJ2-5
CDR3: ASSPEFRETQY

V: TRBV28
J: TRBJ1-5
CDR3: ASSPRTSSLPQH

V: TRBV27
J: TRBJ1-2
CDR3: ASSSLGGSPSGYT

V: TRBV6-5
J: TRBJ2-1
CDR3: ASSYSGQPAYNEQF